Listed here are 11 T cell receptor beta chains from one sample, sequenced in a study of shared clonotypes between healthy human individuals. Profiling relied on immunoSEQ multiplex PCR, and the TCRdb table lists in-frame clones only, not all of them. The profile covers about 1.5 million clones, with 95% to 99% appearing a single time and about 0.42% taken by the ten largest. Input material: naive CD4+ T cells sorted from blood. Regarding subset: CD45RA+ positively selected. The receptors come from a young man in good health.

This chain joins TRBV6-1 and TRBJ1-3; no clear D gene. The CDR3 runs to 13 residues. Germline lookup yields CDR1 MNHNS and CDR2 SASEGT. V lost 7 bases, J lost 4 bases, and 11 bases lay in between. CDR3 in amino acids: CASKISAGNTIYF. The CDR3 nucleotides are TGTGCCAGCAAGATCTCGGCGGGAAACACCATATATTTT.

This chain links TRBV28 with TRBJ2-1; TRBD2 matches 12 bases. The V and J ends lost 7 bases and 4 bases, in that order; junction bases with no gene match: 20. This CDR3 has 20 residues. The V gene's germline CDR1 is MDHEN and CDR2 SYDVKM. The CDR3 reads CASTSQGRLAGGPFYNEQFF. The CDR3 region has the DNA TGTGCCAGCACCTCGCAAGGTCGGCTAGCGGGAGGGCCGTTTTACAATGAGCAGTTCTTC.

The J gene is TRBJ2-1, the V gene TRBV18; unclear D gene. Trimming cost V 3 bases and J 5 bases, with 11 bases left between them. The CDR3 consists of 14 residues. Germline V CDR1 and CDR2: KGHSH, LQKENI. CDR3 loop: CASSPPLRNNEQFF. The CDR3 nucleotides read TGTGCCAGCTCACCTCCCTTGAGAAACAATGAGCAGTTCTTC.

This clone occurred a few times. J is TRBJ2-6 and V is TRBV5-1; D perhaps matches TRBD1 (5 bases). Germline CDR1 reads SGHRS; CDR2 reads YFSETQ. There are 14 residues in the CDR3. Trimming removed 8 bases from V and 0 bases from J, with 9 bases in between. The CDR3 protein is CASHRYSGANVLTF. The DNA for the CDR3 is TGCGCCAGTCACAGGTACTCTGGGGCCAACGTCCTGACTTTC. The full variable domain, its missing parts supplied by reference TRBV5-1 and TRBJ2-6, is KAGVTQTPRYLIKTRGQQVTLSCSPISGHRSVSWYQQTPGQGLQFLFEYFSETQRNKGNFPGRFSGRQFSNSRSEMNVSTLELGDSALYLCASHRYSGANVLTFGAGSRLTVL.

The chain couples TRBV6-4 to TRBJ2-1, with TRBD2 identical over 8 bases. The ends lost 4 bases at V and 4 bases at J; junction bases unmatched: 6. Germline lookup yields CDR1 MRHNA and CDR2 SNTAGT. This CDR3 spans 15 amino acids. Written as DNA, the CDR3 is TGTGCCAGCAGTGCGGTAGCGGGATTATACAATGAGCAGTTCTTC. Protein: CASSAVAGLYNEQFF.

This chain connects TRBV19 to TRBJ2-7; TRBD1 matches 8 bases. V lost 6 bases to trimming and J lost 0 bases; unmatched junction nucleotides: 4. Germline V lookup: CDR1 LNHDA, CDR2 SQIVND (reference sequence). The CDR3 has 14 amino acids. CDR3 protein: CASSQGQGSYEQYF. CDR3 sequence (DNA): TGTGCCAGTAGCCAAGGACAGGGCTCCTACGAGCAGTACTTC.

V and J are TRBV18 and TRBJ2-1, with TRBD2 matching over 9 bases. J lost 7 bases, V lost 3 bases, and 7 bases had no gene match. Germline lookup yields CDR1 KGHSH and CDR2 LQKENI. CDR3 length: 15 residues. CDR3 protein: CASSPLGLAKNEQFF. CDR3 sequence (DNA): TGTGCCAGCTCACCGCTCGGACTAGCGAAGAATGAGCAGTTCTTC.

V usage is TRBV14 and J usage is TRBJ2-3, with a weak D call TRBD2 (5 bases). V was clipped by 1 base and J by 0 bases, with 17 bases between them. Per the germline V gene, CDR1 is SGHDN and CDR2 is FVKESK. The CDR3 has 18 residues. CDR3 coding DNA: TGTGCCAGCAGCCAAGGGGCTAGCAGTTGGACTAGCACAGATACGCAGTATTTT. It is translated as CASSQGASSWTSTDTQYF. Supplemented by reference TRBV14 and TRBJ2-3, the full variable domain reads EAGVTQFPSHSVIEKGQTVTLRCDPISGHDNLYWYRRVMGKEIKFLLHFVKESKQDESGMPNNRFLAERTGGTYSTLKVQPAELEDSGVYFCASSQGASSWTSTDTQYFGPGTRLTVL.

J is TRBJ2-7 and V is TRBV7-9, with 8 nucleotides matching TRBD2. The V gene's germline CDR1 is SEHNR and CDR2 FQNEAQ (reference sequence). The V segment lost 5 bases and the J segment 5 bases; nucleotides outside the gene matches: 8. The CDR3 spans 14 residues. The chain's CDR3 is CASSTGTRPNEQYF. The CDR3 nucleotides are TGTGCCAGCAGCACTGGGACTAGGCCAAACGAGCAGTACTTC.

V and J are TRBV7-6 and TRBJ2-7; D not certain. The CDR3 has 14 residues. Between the trimmed V and J ends, which lost 1 base and 6 bases, there was a span of 13 bases. Germline loops: CDR1 SGHVS, CDR2 FNYEAQ. CDR3 loop: CASSLVGPNAEQYF. The CDR3 DNA follows: TGTGCCAGCAGCTTAGTAGGCCCTAATGCCGAGCAGTACTTC.

The J gene is TRBJ2-5, the V gene TRBV5-5; D is undetermined. The V end lost 6 bases, the J end lost 6 bases, and 15 bases lay between the germline ends. This CDR3 spans 13 amino acids. The germline V gene encodes CDR1 SGHKS and CDR2 YYEKEE (reference sequence). DNA for the CDR3: TGTGCCAGCACCCACCTTGCTGGGAAGACCCAGTACTTC. Its translation: CASTHLAGKTQYF.